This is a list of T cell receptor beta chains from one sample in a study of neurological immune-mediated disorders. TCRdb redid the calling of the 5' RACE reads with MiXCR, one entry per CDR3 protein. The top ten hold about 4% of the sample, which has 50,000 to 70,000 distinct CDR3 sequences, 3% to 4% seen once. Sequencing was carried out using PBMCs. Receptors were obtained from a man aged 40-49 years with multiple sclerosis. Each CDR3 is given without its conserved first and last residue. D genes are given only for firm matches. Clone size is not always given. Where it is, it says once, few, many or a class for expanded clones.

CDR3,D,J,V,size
ASSPEGGEAYNEQF,NA,TRBJ2-1,TRBV4-1,many
ASSLYRYNEQF,NA,TRBJ2-1,TRBV7-2,many
ASSTQGGMNTEAF,NA,TRBJ1-1,TRBV7-3,many
SAAPEAKAKNIQY,NA,TRBJ2-4,TRBV20-1,few
ASSPRGETQY,NA,TRBJ2-5,TRBV27,many
ASSYSAGLSYNEQF,NA,TRBJ2-1,TRBV6-6,many
ASSLFGTQETQY,NA,TRBJ2-5,TRBV5-1,many
ASSLFRDSLNEQF,TRBD1,TRBJ2-1,TRBV7-2,few
ASRVSFDSSNQPQH,NA,TRBJ1-5,TRBV5-1,many
ASSRSEEYNEQF,NA,TRBJ2-1,TRBV5-1,many
ASSPGDRGPLH,TRBD1,TRBJ1-6,TRBV5-1,many
SVADRLGYGYT,TRBD1,TRBJ1-2,TRBV29-1,many
ASSLGHNSTLN,NA,TRBJ1-6,TRBV7-6,NA
ASSQEDGGTDTQY,TRBD2,TRBJ2-3,TRBV18,many
AISEFSGNYGYT,NA,TRBJ1-2,TRBV10-3,many
ASSLGAGAHTEAF,NA,TRBJ1-1,TRBV5-1,many
SARTGTSTDTQY,NA,TRBJ2-3,TRBV20-1,many
ASSIRGIYNEQF,NA,TRBJ2-1,TRBV7-6,many
ASSAGTGNTEAF,TRBD1,TRBJ1-1,TRBV3-1,few
ASSLGAGNEQF,NA,TRBJ2-1,TRBV19,many
ASSYGQGVYEQY,TRBD1,TRBJ2-7,TRBV12-3/TRBV12-4,many
ASSPGQVSYGYT,TRBD1,TRBJ1-2,TRBV5-1,many
ASSVQEGNTGELF,NA,TRBJ2-2,TRBV12-3/TRBV12-4,many
SVEFGEGYEQY,TRBD2,TRBJ2-7,TRBV29-1,many
SARGTGGVYSNQPQH,TRBD1,TRBJ1-5,TRBV20-1,many
ASRSGAGNTIY,NA,TRBJ1-3,TRBV6-5,many
SAQALGGQETQY,TRBD2,TRBJ2-5,TRBV29-1,many
ASTGTGLSYEQY,TRBD1,TRBJ2-7,TRBV27,NA
ASSFPGFPPETQY,NA,TRBJ2-5,TRBV5-1,many
ATSDFPVGTEAF,NA,TRBJ1-1,TRBV24-1,many
SVEGRRAEYGYT,NA,TRBJ1-2,TRBV29-1,few
SARKSPNTEAF,NA,TRBJ1-1,TRBV20-1,many
ASSLQGPTEAF,NA,TRBJ1-1,TRBV5-1,many
ASSQDSGQTNEQF,NA,TRBJ2-1,TRBV5-1,many
ASSQGIQPQH,NA,TRBJ1-5,TRBV3-1,many